The 13 T cell receptor beta chains reported below all come from one sample, sequenced in a study of blood T cells in healthy people across ages. Sample-barcoded 5' priming and a J-beta primer mix drove a second PCR of roughly 6 to 12 cycles. TCRdb used MiXCR to reprocess the 5' RACE reads, holding one entry per CDR3 protein. Altogether 650,000 to 700,000 distinct CDR3 sequences are present, about 50% being singletons, with the ten largest covering roughly 13%. Sequenced input: blood. The receptor set was obtained from a woman of 80 years or more in good health.

The CDR3 sequence is CASSLQAPQHPQHF. CDR3 in DNA: TGTGCCAGCAGCTTACAGGCCCCCCAGCACCCCCAGCATTTT. The chain uses TRBV11-2 and TRBJ1-5; D gene uncertain. CDR1 SGHAT and CDR2 FQNNGV come from the germline V gene. With 2 bases removed from V and 10 bases from J, the gap between germline ends came to 15 bases. This CDR3 has 14 amino acids.

The chain has TRBV4-3 and TRBJ2-1; D is uncertain. The CDR3 has 14 residues. V shed 0 bases and J shed 0 bases, with 3 bases lying between them. CDR1 LGHNA and CDR2 YSLEER come from the germline V gene. Here the CDR3 DNA reads TGCGCCAGCAGCCAAGAAAACTCCTACAATGAGCAGTTCTTC. Translated, it gives CASSQENSYNEQFF.

The rearrangement uses TRBV25-1 and TRBJ2-1, with 7 bases identical to TRBD1. CDR3 length: 14 residues. With 3 bases clipped from V and 4 bases from J, the junction kept 3 bases outside the gene matches. CDR1 and CDR2 (germline): MGHDK, SYGVNS. CDR3 in amino acids: CASSDRQGYNEQFF. Written as DNA, the CDR3 is TGTGCCAGCAGTGATAGACAGGGTTACAATGAGCAGTTCTTC.

This clonotype appeared many times. The chain uses TRBV28 and TRBJ2-7, with TRBD2 identical over 11 bases. The V gene end was trimmed by 6 bases and the J gene end by 3 bases; junction bases not matched to a gene: 7. In germline, CDR1 is MDHEN, CDR2 SYDVKM. This CDR3 has 15 amino acids. The CDR3 here is CASSKGLAAFYEQYF. The CDR3, as DNA: TGTGCCAGCAGCAAGGGACTAGCGGCCTTCTACGAGCAGTACTTC.

The V call is TRBV18, the J call TRBJ2-3; 10 nucleotides line up with TRBD2. CDR1 is KGHSH and CDR2 is LQKENI in the germline V gene. With V trimmed by 0 bases and J by 7 bases, 13 bases remained unmatched. There are 18 residues in the CDR3. CDR3 DNA: TGTGCCAGCTCACCACCGTATTGGGGCACGACTAGCGGGCATACGCAGTATTTT. Translating gives CASSPPYWGTTSGHTQYF. The whole variable domain, remainder taken from reference TRBV18 and TRBJ2-3, is NAGVMQNPRHLVRRRGQEARLRCSPMKGHSHVYWYRQLPEEGLKFMVYLQKENIIDESGMPKERFSAEFPKEGPSILRIQQVVRGDSAAYFCASSPPYWGTTSGHTQYFGPGTRLTVL.

The J gene is TRBJ1-2, the V gene TRBV5-5, with D hard to call. The CDR3 totals 14 residues. From germline, CDR1 is SGHKS and CDR2 YYEKEE (reference sequence). V was clipped by 3 bases and J by 6 bases, with 15 bases between them. CDR3 nucleotides: TGTGCCAGCAGCTGGGCGGAAGTTCGGAATGGCTACACCTTC. This codes for CASSWAEVRNGYTF.

J is TRBJ1-1 and V is TRBV6-2 or TRBV6-3; TRBD1 agrees at 7 bases. The V gene's germline CDR1 is MNHEY and CDR2 SVGEGT. This CDR3 has 16 amino acids. The trim removed 1 base at V and 1 base at J, leaving 6 bases unmatched. CDR3: CASSYYYTGANTEAFF. In DNA form, the CDR3 reads TGTGCCAGCAGTTACTATTACACAGGGGCGAACACTGAAGCTTTCTTT.

V gene TRBV13 combines with J gene TRBJ2-5, with D possibly matching TRBD2 (5 bases). Trimming took off 1 base at V and 4 bases at J, with 13 bases between the two ends. Germline CDR1 reads PRHDT; CDR2 reads FYEKMQ (reference sequence). The CDR3 spans 15 residues. In DNA, the CDR3 is TGTGCCAGCAGCTTAGAGGGTCCCGGAGGAGAGACCCAGTACTTC. Protein product: CASSLEGPGGETQYF.

The chain uses TRBV28 and TRBJ2-1, with D perhaps TRBD1 (6 bases). The CDR3 is made up of 17 amino acids. CDR1 and CDR2 from the germline V gene are MDHEN and SYDVKM. Trimming cost V 6 bases and J 6 bases, with 24 bases left between them. The CDR3 sequence is CASSKNSWGPPSNEQFF. The CDR3 DNA is TGTGCCAGCAGCAAAAATTCGTGGGGGCCCCCCTCCAATGAGCAGTTCTTC.

The V call is TRBV19, the J call TRBJ2-1, with 8 positions matching TRBD1. This CDR3 region has 14 residues. Germline CDR1 reads LNHDA; CDR2 reads SQIVND (reference sequence). Trimming took 6 bases from V and 4 from J; bases not matched to a gene: 5. CDR3 in DNA: TGTGCCAGTAGATCCGACAGGGGATACAATGAGCAGTTCTTC. Its translation is CASRSDRGYNEQFF.

This clonotype was found many times. This chain connects TRBV13 to TRBJ2-1, with TRBD2 matching over 10 bases. The CDR3 covers 14 residues. Trimming took 5 bases from V and 6 from J; bases not matched to a gene: 4. Germline values: CDR1 PRHDT, CDR2 FYEKMQ (reference sequence). CDR3 region: CASSPLAGANEQFF. The CDR3 nucleotides read TGTGCCAGCAGCCCGCTAGCGGGGGCCAATGAGCAGTTCTTC.

The chain has TRBV7-2 and TRBJ2-7; 7 nucleotides align to TRBD1. Per the germline V gene, CDR1 is SGHTA and CDR2 is FQGNSA. The trim removed 5 bases at V and 2 bases at J, leaving 12 bases unmatched. The CDR3 has 16 amino acids. The chain's CDR3 is CASSIPFDRDPYEQYF. In nucleotides, the CDR3 is TGTGCCAGCAGCATACCCTTCGACAGGGACCCCTACGAGCAGTACTTC.

This clonotype occurred many times. The chain joins TRBV7-8 to TRBJ1-6; perhaps TRBD1 as D (6 bases). This CDR3 comprises 15 residues. The germline V gene has CDR1 SGHVS and CDR2 FQNEAQ. Trimming took off 2 bases at V and 6 bases at J, with 11 bases between the two ends. CDR3 sequence (DNA): TGTGCCAGCAGCTTAAGAGGGGGTTCTAATTCACCCCTCCACTTT. This encodes CASSLRGGSNSPLHF.